This T cell receptor (beta chain) was sequenced during a study of neurological immune-mediated disorders. As for the cDNA, it was generated by 5'RACE with 10-nucleotide random UMIs. TCRdb fed the 5' RACE reads into MiXCR, producing one record per CDR3 protein. The sample includes tens of thousands of distinct CDR3 sequences, 4% to 5.5% seen only once; the top ten take around 9%. The germline gives CDR1 SGHRS, CDR2 YFSETQ. The CDR3 totals 17 residues. V trimming: 4 bases; J trimming: 0 bases; junction bases outside the gene matches: 7. Study-level results: Patients with HTLV-1-associated myelopathy had the highest level of TCR clonal expansion, whereas patients with multiple sclerosis had the lowest level, falling beneath the level found in healthy controls.

This clonotype was detected many times. Its antigen is currently unknown. This TCR came from a man in his late teens or twenties in good health. The source material was CD4+ T cells from blood. V is TRBV5-1 and J is TRBJ2-6, with 7 bases lining up with TRBD1. Here the CDR3 DNA reads TGCGCCAGCAGCCCTACGACAGGGATCTCTGGGGCCAACGTCCTGACTTTC. It codes for CASSPTTGISGANVLTF.